This TCR beta chain derives from a study of control samples from healthy donors and cancer patients. This clone was picked up one time. Using immunoSEQ multiplex PCR, the repertoire was profiled, and TCRdb retains in-frame clones only, with some absent. The sample holds 110,000 to 150,000 clones, 75% to 90% seen once. The sequenced sample consisted of blood. The source is a woman in her twenties or thirties in good health.

This CDR3 reads CASRPGMNEKLFF. CDR3 sequence (DNA): TGCGCCAGCAGACCGGGGATGAATGAAAAACTGTTTTTT. V usage is TRBV5-1 and J usage is TRBJ1-4; D gene uncertain. Germline V gene data show CDR1 as SGHRS and CDR2 as YFSETQ. Between the trimmed V and J ends, which lost 5 bases and 5 bases, there was a span of 10 bases. The CDR3 sequence is 13 residues long. The full variable domain, in which reference TRBV5-1 and TRBJ1-4 provide the parts outside the CDR3, is KAGVTQTPRYLIKTRGQQVTLSCSPISGHRSVSWYQQTPGQGLQFLFEYFSETQRNKGNFPGRFSGRQFSNSRSEMNVSTLELGDSALYLCASRPGMNEKLFFGSGTQLSVL.